Below, 10 T cell receptor beta chains from the same sample are listed, as sequenced in a study of technical replicates of blood from several donors. Measured with immunoSEQ multiplex PCR; TCRdb has only the in-frame clones, and not every one. The table shows 70,000 or so clones, with approximately 88% occurring only once. Sequenced material: PBMCs. The receptor source for this set is a human donor in good health. Some clones in this sample may be carry-over from other donors' samples.

The chain employs TRBV5-4 and TRBJ1-2; tentatively, D is TRBD1 (5 bases). CDR3 length: 14 residues. Germline assignment: CDR1 SGHNT and CDR2 YYREEE (reference sequence). The V and J ends lost 2 bases and 3 bases respectively, with 11 bases between them. CDR3: CASSFYRGDYGYTF. CDR3 sequence (DNA): TGTGCCAGCAGCTTTTATAGGGGCGACTATGGCTACACCTTC.

The chain links TRBV4-2 to TRBJ2-1; 10 bases align to TRBD2. V lost 4 bases and J lost 4; bases outside the gene matches: 7. This CDR3 contains 16 residues. Germline lookup yields CDR1 LGHNA and CDR2 YNFKEQ. CDR3: CASSLTGTSVYNEQFF. The CDR3 DNA sequence: TGTGCCAGCAGCCTGACCGGGACTAGCGTATACAATGAGCAGTTCTTC.

The chain links TRBV2 to TRBJ2-1; D may be TRBD2 (5 bases). The CDR3 is made up of 13 amino acids. The V end lost 6 bases, the J end lost 0 bases, and 6 bases lay between the germline ends. The germline V gene has CDR1 SNHLY and CDR2 FYNNEI. The CDR3 protein is CASRSGSYNEQFF. The CDR3 coding sequence is TGTGCCAGCAGAAGCGGCTCCTACAATGAGCAGTTCTTC.

The chain is built from TRBV6-5 and TRBJ1-6; weak D call: TRBD1 (6 bases). Germline loops: CDR1 MNHEY, CDR2 SVGAGI. The CDR3 contains 14 residues. Trimming removed 7 bases from V and 4 bases from J, with 11 bases in between. This CDR3 reads CASNQGIYNSPLHF. CDR3 bases: TGTGCCAGCAACCAGGGGATTTATAATTCACCCCTCCACTTT.

The chain joins TRBV2 to TRBJ1-1, with 8 bases fitting TRBD1. The V segment lost 6 bases and the J segment 5 bases; nucleotides outside the gene matches: 8. The germline V gene has CDR1 SNHLY and CDR2 FYNNEI. The CDR3 runs 14 residues. The CDR3, as DNA: TGTGCCAGCAGCCCACAGGGGGATCGGACTGAAGCTTTCTTT. This gives the protein CASSPQGDRTEAFF.

The chain combines TRBV6-6 with TRBJ1-2; the match to TRBD1 covers 10 bases. The length of the CDR3 is 15 residues. Germline V gene lookup returns CDR1 MNHNY and CDR2 SVGAGI (reference sequence). J lost 2 bases, V lost 11 bases, and 11 bases had no gene match. CDR3 loop: CAGGQGTNPNYGYTF. The CDR3 coding sequence is TGTGCCGGGGGACAGGGGACGAACCCGAACTATGGCTACACCTTC.

The J gene is TRBJ1-1, the V gene TRBV18, with 7 bases lining up with TRBD1. CDR1 is KGHSH, CDR2 LQKENI, per germline. V lost 6 bases and J lost 1; bases outside the gene matches: 11. The CDR3 has 16 amino acids. CDR3 coding DNA: TGTGCCAGCTCGCTTTCCCCCGGGACAGCGAACACTGAAGCTTTCTTT. Translation gives CASSLSPGTANTEAFF. Full variable domain (remainder filled in from reference TRBV18 and TRBJ1-1): NAGVMQNPRHLVRRRGQEARLRCSPMKGHSHVYWYRQLPEEGLKFMVYLQKENIIDESGMPKERFSAEFPKEGPSILRIQQVVRGDSAAYFCASSLSPGTANTEAFFGQGTRLTVV.

The chain employs TRBV25-1 and TRBJ2-5; the match to TRBD2 covers 7 bases. Looked up from germline, CDR1 is MGHDK and CDR2 is SYGVNS. The V segment lost 4 bases and the J segment 5 bases; nucleotides outside the gene matches: 7. The CDR3 totals 14 residues. CDR3: CASSVPGGGETQYF. The CDR3 DNA reads as TGTGCCAGCAGTGTACCGGGGGGTGGGGAGACCCAGTACTTC.

The chain carries TRBV4-3 and TRBJ2-1, with TRBD2 matching 12 bases. The CDR3 is 16 amino acids. V was pared by 4 bases and J by 0 bases, with 1 base of the junction left unmatched. CDR1 LGHNA and CDR2 YSLEER come from the germline V gene. The CDR3, as DNA: TGCGCCAGCAGCCCGGGACTAGCGGGCTCCTACAATGAGCAGTTCTTC. As protein: CASSPGLAGSYNEQFF.

The V gene is TRBV4-2, the J gene TRBJ2-1; 7 positions match TRBD2. The CDR3 is 14 amino acids. The V gene's germline CDR1 is LGHNA and CDR2 YNFKEQ. V trimming: 3 bases; J trimming: 3 bases; junction bases outside the gene matches: 2. The CDR3 DNA reads as TGTGCCAGCAGCCAGGGGACTAACTACAATGAGCAGTTCTTC. Translation gives CASSQGTNYNEQFF.